These 27 T cell receptor beta chains came from one sample sequenced in a study of blood T cells in healthy people across ages. A sample-barcoded 5' primer and a J-beta primer mix were used in a second PCR of about 6 to 11 cycles. TCRdb processed the 5' RACE reads anew with MiXCR; each CDR3 protein has one entry. Of approximately 1.5 million distinct CDR3 sequences in the sample, about 31% were seen once. The sample was blood. These receptors all come from a woman in her 30s in good health.

The table lists this clonotype with a few counts. This chain uses TRBV5-5 with TRBJ2-5; a possible D gene is TRBD2 (6 bases). Germline V gene data show CDR1 as SGHKS and CDR2 as YYEKEE (reference sequence). This CDR3 spans 15 amino acids. Trimming took off 0 bases at V and 1 base at J, with 10 bases between the two ends. DNA for the CDR3: TGTGCCAGCAGCTTGGCCTGGGGGGTCCAAGAGACCCAGTACTTC. It codes for CASSLAWGVQETQYF.

This clonotype was picked up a small number of times. The genes are TRBV20-1 and TRBJ2-5, with D unresolved. Per the germline V gene, CDR1 is DFQATT and CDR2 is SNEGSKA (reference sequence). The CDR3 covers 9 residues. CDR3 sequence reads: CSFCETQYF. CDR3 bases: TGCAGCTTTTGCGAGACCCAGTACTTC.

The chain is built from TRBV5-4 and TRBJ2-7, with a possible D match to TRBD2 (5 bases). Trimming pared 2 bases from V and 10 bases from J, leaving 22 bases between. Looked up from germline, CDR1 is SGHNT and CDR2 is YYREEE (reference sequence). The CDR3 contains 15 residues. CDR3 DNA sequence: TGTGCCAGCAGCTTAACTGCGGACTCGTTTCGAACCCAGTACTTC. Its protein is CASSLTADSFRTQYF.

This clonotype appeared a single time. The rearrangement joins TRBV6-1 to TRBJ2-1, with 9 bases identical to TRBD2. V lost 6 bases to trimming and J lost 6 bases; unmatched junction nucleotides: 18. CDR3 size: 18 residues. CDR1 MNHNS and CDR2 SASEGT come from the germline V gene. This CDR3 is CASSRDLALAGFSNEQFF. DNA of the CDR3: TGTGCCAGCAGCCGGGACCTAGCACTAGCGGGTTTTAGCAATGAGCAGTTCTTC.

This clonotype was observed a handful of times. The rearrangement links TRBV9 to TRBJ2-3; D is tentatively TRBD1 or TRBD2 (7 bases each). Trimming left V 3 bases short and J 4 bases short, with 15 bases between. This CDR3 is built from 15 residues. Germline-derived CDR1 and CDR2 are SGDLS and YYNGEE. The CDR3 coding sequence is TGTGCCAGCAGCGCTTGGGGAGGGGGCGCAGATACGCAGTATTTT. It specifies CASSAWGGGADTQYF.

On this clonotype itself: Given a much more abundant clone one base away, this may be a read error. This rearrangement joins TRBV29-1 to TRBJ2-7, with D perhaps being TRBD1 or TRBD2 (5 bases each). Per germline, CDR1 SQVTM and CDR2 ANQGSEA. The CDR3 contains 12 residues. V dropped 6 bases and J dropped 3 bases, with 12 bases sitting between them. DNA of the CDR3: TGCAGCGTCGGGGACCATGACTACGAGCAGTACTTC. As protein: CSVGDHDYEQYF.

A word on this clonotype: This may be a read error, as it is one base from a much larger clone. V gene TRBV27 combines with J gene TRBJ2-5; D gene uncertain. V was shortened by 2 bases and J by 11 bases, with 21 bases between the two germline ends. Germline-derived CDR1 and CDR2 are MNHEY and SMNVEV (reference sequence). This CDR3 contains 15 residues. As DNA, the CDR3 is TGTGCCAGCAGTTTAAAGTCCCCAGCCTACAATGAGCAGTACTTC. Its protein is CASSLKSPAYNEQYF.

The chain has TRBV5-1 and TRBJ2-5, with D perhaps matching TRBD2 (7 bases). This CDR3 spans 14 amino acids. V shed 7 bases and J shed 7 bases, with 20 bases lying between them. Germline loops: CDR1 SGHRS, CDR2 YFSETQ. The CDR3 loop reads CASDGGPRVGTQYF. Written as DNA, the CDR3 is TGCGCCAGCGACGGGGGGCCCAGGGTCGGGACCCAGTACTTC.

The chain combines TRBV7-3 with TRBJ2-3; TRBD2 matches 12 bases. Looked up from germline, CDR1 is SGHTA and CDR2 is FQGTGA. With V trimmed by 5 bases and J by 3 bases, 6 bases remained unmatched. The CDR3 is 16 residues long. CDR3 region: CASSTQGTSGTDTQYF. Written as DNA, the CDR3 is TGTGCCAGCAGCACCCAAGGGACTAGCGGGACAGATACGCAGTATTTT.

This clonotype was recorded many times. The chain joins TRBV11-1 to TRBJ2-7; D call uncertain. CDR1 is SGHAT and CDR2 is FQDESV in the germline V gene (reference sequence). This CDR3 spans 12 amino acids. V dropped 5 bases and J dropped 4 bases, with 9 bases sitting between them. The CDR3 is CASSNSPYEQYF. CDR3 DNA: TGTGCCAGCAGCAATAGTCCTTACGAGCAGTACTTC.

V is TRBV27 and J is TRBJ2-5, with 7 bases matching TRBD2. From germline, CDR1 is MNHEY and CDR2 SMNVEV (reference sequence). CDR3 length equals 14 residues. Losses at the gene ends were 5 bases for V and 13 bases for J; bases not matched to a gene: 16. This CDR3 is CASSRERGAYERYF. The CDR3 region has the DNA TGTGCCAGCAGTCGGGAGCGGGGCGCCTACGAGCGGTACTTC.

The gene calls are TRBV13 and TRBJ1-1; D is perhaps TRBD1 (6 bases). The CDR3 loop spans 16 amino acids. The V and J ends lost 5 bases and 7 bases respectively, with 23 bases between them. CDR1 is PRHDT, CDR2 FYEKMQ, per germline (reference sequence). The CDR3 nucleotides are TGTGCCAGCAGCAGAAGACAGGCCGAGAATGCCGATGAAGCTTTCTTT. This codes for CASSRRQAENADEAFF. Together with reference TRBV13 and TRBJ1-1, the CDR3 gives the full variable domain: AAGVIQSPRHLIKEKRETATLKCYPIPRHDTVYWYQQGPGQDPQFLISFYEKMQSDKGSIPDRFSAQQFSDYHSELNMSSLELGDSALYFCASSRRQAENADEAFFGQGTRLTVV.

This clonotype appeared a few times. The chain recombines TRBV5-1 with TRBJ2-1; D is uncertain. The CDR3 totals 14 residues. V dropped 4 bases and J dropped 5 bases, with 13 bases sitting between them. Germline V lookup: CDR1 SGHRS, CDR2 YFSETQ. The CDR3: CASSANLGNNEQFF. In nucleotides, the CDR3 is TGCGCCAGCAGCGCGAACTTGGGCAACAATGAGCAGTTCTTC.

This clonotype was counted many times. The gene calls are TRBV20-1 and TRBJ2-7, with TRBD2 matching over 8 bases. V shed 1 base and J 3 bases; nucleotides not matched to a gene: 2. Germline V gene sequence: CDR1 DFQATT, CDR2 SNEGSKA (reference sequence). This CDR3 has 13 residues. The CDR3 protein is CSARAGTSYEQYF. The CDR3 DNA is TGCAGTGCTAGAGCTGGGACTAGCTACGAGCAGTACTTC.

This clonotype came up a few times. Here the CDR3 reads CASSASGGWDQPQHF. The CDR3 DNA is TGTGCCAGCAGCGCGAGCGGGGGTTGGGATCAGCCCCAGCATTTT. This sequence joins TRBV7-3 and TRBJ1-5, with D possibly being TRBD1 (5 bases). CDR3 size: 15 residues. Trimming left V 5 bases short and J 5 bases short, with 16 bases between. The germline CDR1 and CDR2 sequences are SGHTA and FQGTGA. Supplemented by reference TRBV7-3 and TRBJ1-5, the full variable domain reads GAGVSQTPSNKVTEKGKYVELRCDPISGHTALYWYRQSLGQGPEFLIYFQGTGAADDSGLPNDRFFAVRPEGSVSTLKIQRTERGDSAVYLCASSASGGWDQPQHFGDGTRLSIL.

Worth noting for this clonotype: A read error may explain this, as a much larger clone is one base away. The chain carries TRBV29-1 and TRBJ2-1; perhaps TRBD2 as D (5 bases). CDR1 and CDR2 from the germline V gene are SQVTM and ANQGSEA. The CDR3 has 14 amino acids. Trimming cost V 6 bases and J 8 bases, with 20 bases left between them. The CDR3 nucleotides read TGCAGCGTGGCAAGCGGTCTTGTGTCCTATGAGCAGTTCTTC. Translated: CSVASGLVSYEQFF.

This clonotype was found many times. V and J are TRBV20-1 and TRBJ2-1; tentatively, D is TRBD2 (7 bases). Trimming left V 0 bases short and J 7 bases short, with 19 bases between. The CDR3 has 16 amino acids. Germline V CDR1 and CDR2: DFQATT, SNEGSKA (reference sequence). CDR3 in DNA: TGCAGTGCTAGAGAATTAGGGGGGGGGGCCGGGAATGAGCAGTTCTTC. Translating gives CSARELGGGAGNEQFF.

This clonotype was counted ten times or more. The chain couples TRBV29-1 to TRBJ1-2; no definite D call. CDR3 length: 15 amino acids. V was pared by 7 bases and J by 4 bases, with 22 bases between. The germline V gene has CDR1 SQVTM and CDR2 ANQGSEA. CDR3 loop: CSADGLTRGVYGYTF. The CDR3 DNA reads TGCAGCGCCGATGGGCTGACCCGCGGTGTCTATGGCTACACCTTC.

A few counts support this clonotype. The chain uses TRBV6-1 and TRBJ1-1, with D tentatively TRBD1 (6 bases). The CDR3 is 12 residues long. V dropped 7 bases and J dropped 6 bases, with 12 bases sitting between them. Germline V CDR1 and CDR2: MNHNS, SASEGT. In DNA form, the CDR3 reads TGTGCCAGCAATTACAGGGAGCCTGAAGCTTTCTTT. Translating gives CASNYREPEAFF.

V is TRBV7-8 and J is TRBJ2-3; 7 bases align to TRBD1. The CDR3 runs to 15 residues. Germline assignment: CDR1 SGHVS and CDR2 FQNEAQ. Trimming took 3 bases from V and 5 from J; bases not matched to a gene: 8. The CDR3 spells CASSLPGQEKDTQYF. The CDR3 DNA reads as TGTGCCAGCAGCTTGCCCGGACAGGAGAAAGATACGCAGTATTTT.

The gene calls are TRBV20-1 and TRBJ1-2, with D perhaps TRBD1 (6 bases). This CDR3 contains 14 residues. Between the trimmed V and J ends, which lost 4 bases and 5 bases, there was a span of 17 bases. Germline CDR1 reads DFQATT; CDR2 reads SNEGSKA (reference sequence). The DNA for the CDR3 is TGCAGTGCTAAGGACAGCGCTACGGGTTATGGCTACACCTTC. It encodes CSAKDSATGYGYTF.

This chain joins TRBV7-9 and TRBJ2-2; 9 bases agree with TRBD2. Germline V lookup: CDR1 SEHNR, CDR2 FQNEAQ (reference sequence). The V segment lost 2 bases and the J segment 10 bases; nucleotides outside the gene matches: 8. This CDR3 is 15 amino acids long. CDR3 sequence (DNA): TGTGCCAGCAGCTTAAGGATAGCGGGGGCCGAGGAGCTGTTTTTT. It specifies CASSLRIAGAEELFF. The whole variable domain, filled in from reference TRBV7-9 and TRBJ2-2, reads DTGVSQNPRHKITKRGQNVTFRCDPISEHNRLYWYRQTLGQGPEFLTYFQNEAQLEKSRLLSDRFSAERPKGSFSTLEIQRTEQGDSAMYLCASSLRIAGAEELFFGEGSRLTVL.

J is TRBJ1-2 and V is TRBV28; D remains ambiguous. The CDR3 runs 12 residues. V dropped 4 bases and J dropped 8 bases, with 11 bases sitting between them. Looked up from germline, CDR1 is MDHEN and CDR2 is SYDVKM. The CDR3 sequence is CASSSTAGGYTF. The DNA of the CDR3 is TGTGCCAGCAGTTCCACAGCTGGCGGCTACACCTTC.

The chain carries TRBV5-6 and TRBJ1-3, with 10 bases fitting TRBD1. Germline CDR1 and CDR2: SGHDT and YYEEEE. The length of the CDR3 is 15 residues. J lost 4 bases, V lost 2 bases, and 3 bases had no gene match. Here the CDR3 DNA reads TGTGCCAGCAGCTTTGGGACAGGGGTAGGAAACACCATATATTTT. It codes for CASSFGTGVGNTIYF.

V is TRBV7-2 and J is TRBJ2-7; 9 nucleotides match TRBD2. Germline V gives CDR1 SGHTA, CDR2 FQGNSA. Trimming took 5 bases from V and 7 from J; bases not matched to a gene: 15. The CDR3 runs 16 residues. The CDR3 coding sequence is TGTGCCAGCAGCCCTATAGCGGGAGAGCCCAACTGGGAGCAGTACTTC. Amino acids: CASSPIAGEPNWEQYF.

The chain carries TRBV6-5 and TRBJ2-7; 7 nucleotides align to TRBD1. The CDR3 is 14 residues long. V lost 5 bases to trimming and J lost 3 bases; unmatched junction nucleotides: 7. Germline CDR1 MNHEY, CDR2 SVGAGI. CDR3 in DNA: TGTGCCAGCAGTCGTGGACAGGATTTCTACGAGCAGTACTTC. Its translation is CASSRGQDFYEQYF.

This rearrangement joins TRBV4-1 to TRBJ2-1; possible D gene TRBD1, 6 bases. Trimming left V 6 bases short and J 5 bases short, with 17 bases between. The CDR3 length is 15 residues. The germline CDR1 and CDR2 sequences are MGHRA and YSYEKL. The DNA of the CDR3 is TGCGCCAGCAGACAGGGAGACGGTATAGACAATGAGCAGTTCTTC. Its translation: CASRQGDGIDNEQFF.